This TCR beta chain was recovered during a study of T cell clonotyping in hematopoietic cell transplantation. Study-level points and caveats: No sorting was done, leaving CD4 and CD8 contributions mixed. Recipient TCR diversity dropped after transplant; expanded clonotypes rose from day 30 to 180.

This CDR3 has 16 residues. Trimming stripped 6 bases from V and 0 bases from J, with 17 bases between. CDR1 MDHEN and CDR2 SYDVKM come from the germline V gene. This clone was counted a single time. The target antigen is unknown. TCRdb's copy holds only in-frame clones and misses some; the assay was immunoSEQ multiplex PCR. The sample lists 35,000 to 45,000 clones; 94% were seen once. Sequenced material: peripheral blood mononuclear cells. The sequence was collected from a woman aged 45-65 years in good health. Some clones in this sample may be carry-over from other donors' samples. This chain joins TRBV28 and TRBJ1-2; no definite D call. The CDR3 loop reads CASSPLGSVPNYGYTF. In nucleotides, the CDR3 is TGTGCCAGCAGCCCCCTGGGCAGTGTGCCTAACTATGGCTACACCTTC.